The T cell receptor (beta chain) under discussion was sequenced for a study of blood T cell repertoires in COVID-19. Study at large: Acute and convalescent COVID-19 specimens originated in the United States, Italy and Spain. T cells, B-cell-depleted T cells, or PBMCs provided the cDNA or gDNA that served as material.

In the source study's methods: Estimated nucleated cell counts came from reference gene primer amplification. Using immunoSEQ multiplex PCR, the repertoire was profiled, and TCRdb retains in-frame clones only, with some absent. D and trimming were read from the DNA, whereas the V and J calls and clone size are those reported in that table. The data hold about 120,000 clones, with just under 90% observed a single time. V gave up 0 bases and J gave up 7 bases, with 18 bases separating them. CDR1 is ENHRY and CDR2 is SYGVKD in the germline V gene. The CDR3 is 16 amino acids. This clone came up a few times.

This clonotype originated in a woman aged 50 to 60 with acute or convalescent COVID-19. The sequencing sample was made of peripheral blood. The J gene is TRBJ1-2, the V gene TRBV10-3; D is undetermined. The CDR3 reads CAISESSRRETRGYTF. In DNA form, the CDR3 reads TGTGCCATCAGTGAGTCTTCAAGGAGGGAAACGCGTGGCTACACCTTC.